This T cell receptor beta chain was recorded in a study of beta chain features in type 1 diabetes. General study points: The similarity of naive, central memory and Treg TCRB repertoires appeared greater among patients than among healthy donors. VDJ junctions from patients with type 1 diabetes contained fewer insertions and more deletions. All four CD4+ subsets of Type 1 diabetes patients contained TCRB CDR3s that were moderately but significantly shorter.

Trimming took off 7 bases at V and 4 bases at J, with 8 bases between the two ends. CDR3 length: 11 amino acids. Germline loops: CDR1 DFQATT, CDR2 SNEGSKA (reference sequence). Every isolated RNA sample was fully reverse transcribed, so sequencing captured expressed TCRB transcripts. Profiled with immunoSEQ multiplex PCR; TCRdb holds only in-frame clones, not every one. The table has around 150,000 clones, less than 8.5% seen once. About this clone itself: Its antigen remains unidentified.

The rearrangement links TRBV20-1 to TRBJ1-3; D ambiguous. The clonotype was recovered from a woman in her 30s in good health. The sample was central memory CD4+ T cells from blood. This CDR3 is CSVSTGNTIYF. The CDR3 nucleotides are TGCAGTGTATCAACAGGAAACACCATATATTTT.